The rows below give T cell receptor beta chains drawn from one sample of a study of cytomegalovirus exposure and HLA in healthy donors. The table came from immunoSEQ multiplex PCR; TCRdb's copy has only in-frame clones and leaves some out. This table holds some 170,000 clones, roughly nine tenths found once. Material: PBMCs. Receptors were obtained from a man between 18 and 35 years old in good health and CMV-seropositive. The CDR3 runs from the conserved cysteine through the conserved F or W. D genes are given only for firm matches. The size field is filled for only some rows; it gives once, few, many or a size class.

J gene	clone size	V gene	D gene	CDR3 protein	CDR3 DNA
TRBJ1-2	NA	TRBV6-5	NA	CASRTTGIANYGYTF	TGTGCCAGCAGGACGACCGGGATAGCTAACTATGGCTACACCTTC
TRBJ2-7	NA	TRBV28	NA	CASSLQSYEQYF	TGTGCCAGCAGTTTGCAGTCCTACGAGCAGTACTTC
TRBJ2-5	NA	TRBV7-2	TRBD2	CASSSGLAVTQETQYF	TGTGCCAGCAGCTCAGGACTAGCGGTAACCCAAGAGACCCAGTACTTC
TRBJ1-2	NA	TRBV28	NA	CASSFPTGSYTF	TGTGCCAGCAGTTTCCCGACGGGAAGCTACACCTTC
TRBJ1-2	NA	TRBV30	NA	CAWTPGGAGYTF	TGTGCCTGGACCCCCGGAGGGGCCGGCTACACCTTC
TRBJ2-1	NA	TRBV6-1	TRBD2	CASSARASGGYNEQFF	TGTGCCAGCAGTGCCCGCGCTAGCGGGGGATACAATGAGCAGTTCTTC
TRBJ2-7	NA	TRBV7-3	TRBD2	CASSPGSGGAAEQYF	TGTGCCAGCAGCCCAGGGTCCGGGGGGGCAGCGGAGCAGTACTTC
TRBJ1-5	NA	TRBV6-1	NA	CASSEAWDTSNQPQHF	TGTGCCAGCAGTGAAGCGTGGGACACTAGCAATCAGCCCCAGCATTTT
TRBJ1-3	NA	TRBV6-5	NA	CASSYSYGNTIYF	TGTGCCAGCAGTTATAGTTATGGAAACACCATATATTTT
TRBJ1-1	once	TRBV7-8	NA	CASSLPENRSFYEAFF	TGTGCCAGCAGCCTACCAGAAAACAGGTCCTTTTATGAAGCTTTCTTT
TRBJ2-7	NA	TRBV6-4	NA	CASSDGGLALNEQYF	TGTGCCAGCAGTGACGGAGGCCTAGCCCTGAATGAGCAGTACTTC
TRBJ2-3	once	TRBV28	TRBD1	CASSFSGQGPDTQYF	TGTGCCAGCAGTTTCTCTGGACAGGGCCCAGATACGCAGTATTTT
TRBJ1-5	NA	TRBV27	NA	CASWTVGQPQHF	TGTGCCAGCTGGACAGTGGGTCAGCCCCAGCATTTT
TRBJ2-5	NA	TRBV9	TRBD1	CASSPSSDRVSDQYF	TGTGCCAGCAGCCCAAGCAGTGACAGGGTGTCAGACCAGTACTTC
TRBJ1-4	NA	TRBV6-6	TRBD1	CASSYRAGGEKLFF	TGTGCCAGCAGTTACAGGGCAGGGGGTGAAAAACTGTTTTTT
TRBJ2-5	NA	TRBV6-4	NA	CASRVSPRCRQETQYF	TGTGCCAGCAGAGTTTCTCCCCGGTGTCGGCAAGAGACCCAGTACTTC
TRBJ2-1	NA	TRBV5-1	TRBD1	CASSIRTGGRDEQFF	TGCGCCAGCAGCATCCGGACAGGGGGGAGGGATGAGCAGTTCTTC
TRBJ2-2	NA	TRBV7-3	TRBD2	CASSSLAGGLGGELFF	TGTGCCAGCAGCTCCCTAGCGGGGGGGCTGGGCGGGGAGCTGTTTTTT
TRBJ2-7	NA	TRBV4-1	NA	CASSQERRGRGEQYF	TGCGCCAGCAGCCAAGAACGCAGGGGTCGAGGGGAGCAGTACTTC
TRBJ1-2	NA	TRBV25-1	TRBD1	CASSVTGTGGGYTF	TGTGCCAGCAGTGTAACCGGGACAGGGGGCGGCTACACCTTC
TRBJ2-3	NA	TRBV7-2	NA	CASSWGGGEDTQYF	TGTGCCAGCAGCTGGGGGGGCGGTGAAGATACGCAGTATTTT
TRBJ2-2	NA	TRBV5-3	TRBD1	CARSLFDRGSTGELFF	TGTGCCAGAAGCTTGTTCGACAGGGGGAGCACCGGGGAGCTGTTTTTT
TRBJ2-7	NA	TRBV4-2	TRBD2	CASSQGVSGRFWEQYF	TGTGCCAGCAGCCAAGGGGTTAGCGGGAGGTTTTGGGAGCAGTACTTC
TRBJ1-2	NA	TRBV5-5	TRBD1	CASSLPRDRSYGYTF	TGTGCCAGCAGCCTCCCCCGGGACAGAAGCTATGGCTACACCTTC
TRBJ2-7	NA	TRBV15	NA	CATSSPSRVSSYEQYF	TGTGCCACCAGCAGCCCGTCGAGGGTAAGCTCCTACGAGCAGTACTTC
TRBJ1-2	NA	TRBV9	NA	CASSGGVYGYTF	TGTGCCAGCAGCGGGGGAGTCTATGGCTACACCTTC
TRBJ2-2	NA	TRBV9	TRBD2	CASSATSENTGELFF	TGTGCCAGCAGCGCGACTAGCGAGAACACCGGGGAGCTGTTTTTT
TRBJ2-6	NA	TRBV9	TRBD2	CASSVEGIAGELIGGANVLTF	TGTGCCAGCAGCGTTGAGGGCATAGCGGGAGAATTGATAGGTGGGGCCAACGTCCTGACTTTC
TRBJ2-7	NA	TRBV30	TRBD2	CARYSGASSYEQYF	TGTGCCAGATATAGCGGGGCCAGCTCCTACGAGCAGTACTTC
TRBJ2-7	NA	TRBV10-3	TRBD2	CAIMSSGTQEQYF	TGTGCCATCATGAGTAGCGGGACGCAAGAGCAGTACTTC
TRBJ1-2	NA	TRBV7-9	NA	CASSPTANYGYTF	TGTGCCAGCAGTCCCACAGCTAACTATGGCTACACCTTC
TRBJ1-5	NA	TRBV9	NA	CARTGNSNQPQHF	TGTGCCAGAACAGGTAATAGCAATCAGCCCCAGCATTTT
TRBJ2-7	once	TRBV4-3	NA	CASSQSLFGGRGEQYF	TGCGCCAGCAGCCAATCGTTGTTCGGGGGGCGAGGCGAGCAGTACTTC
TRBJ2-5	NA	TRBV7-7	TRBD1	CASSRSRDRGETQYF	TGTGCTAGCAGCCGAAGCCGGGACAGGGGGGAGACCCAGTACTTC
TRBJ2-3	NA	TRBV11-2	TRBD2	CASSLGLAGDTQYF	TGTGCCAGCAGCTTAGGTCTAGCGGGAGATACGCAGTATTTT
TRBJ2-4	NA	TRBV28	TRBD1	CASRPTGASQYF	TGTGCCAGCAGACCGACAGGGGCAAGTCAGTACTTC
TRBJ1-4	few	TRBV4-2	TRBD1	CASRDRVNEKLFF	TGTGCCAGCAGGGACAGGGTGAACGAAAAACTGTTTTTT
TRBJ2-1	NA	TRBV11-2	TRBD2	CASSRLAGANNEQFF	TGTGCCAGCAGCCGTCTAGCGGGGGCGAACAATGAGCAGTTCTTC
TRBJ1-1	once	TRBV6-6	NA	CASSSRVDKAFF	TGTGCCAGCAGCTCTCGGGTGGATAAGGCTTTCTTT
TRBJ2-3	NA	TRBV5-1	NA	CASREGPSTDTQYF	TGCGCCAGCAGGGAGGGACCATCCACAGATACGCAGTATTTT
TRBJ2-1	NA	TRBV6-1	NA	CASSLGLSSYNEQFF	TGTGCCAGCAGCCTCGGGTTAAGCTCCTACAATGAGCAGTTCTTC
TRBJ2-1	once	TRBV4-1	TRBD2	CASSLGLAGGEQFF	TGCGCCAGCAGCCTCGGACTAGCGGGCGGGGAGCAGTTCTTC
TRBJ2-3	NA	TRBV7-9	TRBD2	CASSLVPGGVGRDTQYF	TGTGCCAGCAGCTTGGTCCCGGGAGGAGTCGGACGAGATACGCAGTATTTT
TRBJ2-1	NA	TRBV5-4	TRBD1	CASSRDRSYNEQFF	TGTGCCAGCAGCCGGGACAGGTCCTACAATGAGCAGTTCTTC
TRBJ1-4	NA	TRBV19	NA	CASSIDRRAEKLFF	TGTGCCAGTAGTATAGATCGTAGAGCGGAAAAACTGTTTTTT
TRBJ2-7	NA	TRBV27	NA	CASSSNRDSYEQYF	TGTGCCAGCAGTTCAAACAGGGACTCCTACGAGCAGTACTTC
TRBJ1-1	NA	TRBV6-5	NA	CASSYSGPGGFEAFF	TGTGCCAGCAGTTACTCGGGGCCCGGGGGGTTTGAAGCTTTCTTT
TRBJ1-1	NA	TRBV18	TRBD1	CASSPPQGGDTEAFF	TGTGCCAGCTCACCACCGCAGGGGGGAGACACTGAAGCTTTCTTT
TRBJ1-1	NA	TRBV30	NA	CAWSEQEGRRNTEAFF	TGTGCCTGGAGTGAACAGGAGGGGCGGCGGAACACTGAAGCTTTCTTT
TRBJ2-7	NA	TRBV19	TRBD1	CASSVLGTGDEQYF	TGTGCCAGTAGTGTCCTCGGGACAGGGGACGAGCAGTACTTC
TRBJ2-2	once	TRBV7-7	TRBD1	CASSSRQGADGELFF	TGTGCTAGCAGCTCTAGACAGGGGGCCGACGGGGAGCTGTTTTTT
TRBJ2-7	NA	TRBV4-3	TRBD2	CASSPLAGEGYEQYF	TGCGCCAGCAGCCCCCTGGCGGGAGAGGGTTACGAGCAGTACTTC